This entry is about one T cell receptor (beta chain). The data belong to a study of Ad26.COV2.S vaccination and SARS-CoV-2 variants. Treatment indicated: about 20 received Ad26.COV2.S at low or high dose, single or two shots; about five received placebo; per-sample allocation not given. Sampling occurred on day 63 after the first vaccine or placebo injection. V was pared by 6 bases and J by 6 bases, with 2 bases of the junction left unmatched. The CDR3 runs 12 residues. The assay was immunoSEQ multiplex PCR, and TCRdb's table has in-frame clones only and misses some. The data contain 360,000 or so clones, around 86% of them singletons.

This chain joins TRBV12-3 or TRBV12-4 and TRBJ1-5, with 7 bases fitting TRBD1. The clonotype was recovered from a person between 18 and 59 years old who received the Ad26.COV2.S COVID-19 vaccine or a placebo. This specimen was peripheral blood, taken in a trial of Ad26.COV2.S vaccine versus placebo. The CDR3 DNA follows: TGTGCCAGCAGGACAGGGATTCAGCCCCAGCATTTT. Amino acids: CASRTGIQPQHF.